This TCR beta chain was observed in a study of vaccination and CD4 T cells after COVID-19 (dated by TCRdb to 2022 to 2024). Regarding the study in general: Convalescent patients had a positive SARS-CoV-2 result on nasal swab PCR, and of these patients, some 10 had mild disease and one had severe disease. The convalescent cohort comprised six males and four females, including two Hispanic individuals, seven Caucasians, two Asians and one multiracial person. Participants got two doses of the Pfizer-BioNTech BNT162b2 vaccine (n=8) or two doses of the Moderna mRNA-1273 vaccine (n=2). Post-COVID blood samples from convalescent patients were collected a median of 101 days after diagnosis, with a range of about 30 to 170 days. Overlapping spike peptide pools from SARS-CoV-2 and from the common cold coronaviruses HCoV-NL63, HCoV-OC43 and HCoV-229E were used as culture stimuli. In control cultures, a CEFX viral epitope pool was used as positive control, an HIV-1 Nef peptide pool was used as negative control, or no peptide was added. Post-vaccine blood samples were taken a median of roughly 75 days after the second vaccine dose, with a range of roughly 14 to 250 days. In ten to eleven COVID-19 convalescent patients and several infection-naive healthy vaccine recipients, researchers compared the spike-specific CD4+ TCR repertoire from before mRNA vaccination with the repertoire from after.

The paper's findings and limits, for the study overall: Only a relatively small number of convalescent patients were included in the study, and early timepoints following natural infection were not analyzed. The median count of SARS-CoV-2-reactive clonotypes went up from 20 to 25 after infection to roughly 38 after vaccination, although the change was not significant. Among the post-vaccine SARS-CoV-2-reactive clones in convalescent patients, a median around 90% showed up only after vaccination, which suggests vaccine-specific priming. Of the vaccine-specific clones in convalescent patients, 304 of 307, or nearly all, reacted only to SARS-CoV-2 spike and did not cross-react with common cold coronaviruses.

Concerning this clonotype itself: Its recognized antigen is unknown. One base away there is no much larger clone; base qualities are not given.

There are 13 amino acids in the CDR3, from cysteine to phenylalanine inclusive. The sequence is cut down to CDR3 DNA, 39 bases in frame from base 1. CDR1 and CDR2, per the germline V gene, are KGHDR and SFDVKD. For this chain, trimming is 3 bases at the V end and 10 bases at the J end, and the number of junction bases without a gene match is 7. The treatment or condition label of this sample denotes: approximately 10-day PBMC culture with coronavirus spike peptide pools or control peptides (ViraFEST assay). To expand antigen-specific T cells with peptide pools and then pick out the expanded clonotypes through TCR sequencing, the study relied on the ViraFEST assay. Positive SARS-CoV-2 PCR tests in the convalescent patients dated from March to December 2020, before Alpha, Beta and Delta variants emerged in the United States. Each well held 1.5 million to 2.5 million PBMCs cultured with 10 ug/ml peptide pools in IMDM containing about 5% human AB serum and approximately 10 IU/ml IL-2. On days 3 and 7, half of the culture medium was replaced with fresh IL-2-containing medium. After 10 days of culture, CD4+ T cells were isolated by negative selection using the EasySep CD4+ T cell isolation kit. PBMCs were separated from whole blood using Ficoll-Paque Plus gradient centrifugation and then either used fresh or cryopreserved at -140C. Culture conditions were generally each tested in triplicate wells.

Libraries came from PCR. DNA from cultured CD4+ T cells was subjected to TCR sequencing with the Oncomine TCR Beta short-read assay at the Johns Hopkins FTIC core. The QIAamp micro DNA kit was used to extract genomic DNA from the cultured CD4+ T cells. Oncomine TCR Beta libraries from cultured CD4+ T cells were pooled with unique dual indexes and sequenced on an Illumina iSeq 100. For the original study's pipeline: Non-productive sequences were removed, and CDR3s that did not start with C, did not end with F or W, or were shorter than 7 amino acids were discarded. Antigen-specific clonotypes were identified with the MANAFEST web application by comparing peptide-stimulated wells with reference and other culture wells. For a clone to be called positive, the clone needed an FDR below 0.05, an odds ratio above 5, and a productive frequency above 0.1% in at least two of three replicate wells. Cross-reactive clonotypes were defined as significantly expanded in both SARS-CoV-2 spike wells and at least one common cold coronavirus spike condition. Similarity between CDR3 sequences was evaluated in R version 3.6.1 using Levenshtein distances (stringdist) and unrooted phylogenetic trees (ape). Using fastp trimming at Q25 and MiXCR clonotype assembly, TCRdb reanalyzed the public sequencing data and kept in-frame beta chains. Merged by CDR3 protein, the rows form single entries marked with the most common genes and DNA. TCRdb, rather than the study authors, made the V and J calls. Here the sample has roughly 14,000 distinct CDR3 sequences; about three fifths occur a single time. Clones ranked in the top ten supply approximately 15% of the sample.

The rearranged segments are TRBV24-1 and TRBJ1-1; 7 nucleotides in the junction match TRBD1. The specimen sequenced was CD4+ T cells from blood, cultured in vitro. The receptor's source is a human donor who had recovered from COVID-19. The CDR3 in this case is CATSDERQGGAFF. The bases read TGTGCCACCAGTGATGAAAGACAGGGTGGAGCTTTCTTT.